What follows are 18 T cell receptor beta chains derived from one specimen sequenced in a study of T and B cells in COVID-19 patients. BIOMED2 TRB-A/B primer pools were used in multiplex TRB PCR. TCRdb re-called the multiplex PCR reads with MiXCR, one entry per CDR3 protein. The table includes approximately 8,000 distinct CDR3 sequences, approximately 24% detected once. From blood, roughly 250-500 ng of genomic DNA served as TRB template. The sequencing sample was made of blood. The receptors come from a human donor with active COVID-19.

J is TRBJ2-5 and V is TRBV27; D might be TRBD2 (6 bases). CDR3 length equals 16 residues. V was shortened by 4 bases and J by 3 bases, with 18 bases between the two germline ends. Germline CDR1 is MNHEY and CDR2 is SMNVEV (reference sequence). The CDR3: CASSSPGLQYKETQYF. For the CDR3, the DNA is TGTGCCAGCAGTTCTCCGGGACTTCAATACAAAGAGACCCAGTACTTC.

This clonotype occurred a few times. The chain uses TRBV19 and TRBJ1-1; D is unclear. CDR1 is LNHDA and CDR2 is SQIVND in the germline V gene (reference sequence). Trimming pared 3 bases from V and 5 bases from J, leaving 13 bases between. The CDR3 has 14 residues. The CDR3 here is CASSIRVVGTEAFF. CDR3 in DNA: TGTGCCAGTAGTATTCGGGTCGTGGGGACTGAAGCTTTCTTT. The complete variable domain, with remaining parts taken from reference TRBV19 and TRBJ1-1, reads DGGITQSPKYLFRKEGQNVTLSCEQNLNHDAMYWYRQDPGQGLRLIYYSQIVNDFQKGDIAEGYSVSREKKESFPLTVTSAQKNPTAFYLCASSIRVVGTEAFFGQGTRLTVV.

V is TRBV6-4 and J is TRBJ2-3; TRBD2 aligns across 8 bases. Germline-derived CDR1 and CDR2 are MRHNA and SNTAGT. V trimming: 3 bases; J trimming: 0 bases; junction bases outside the gene matches: 5. The CDR3 extends over 16 amino acids. The CDR3 coding sequence is TGTGCCAGCAGTGAGGGGGCTAGCGGGAGCACAGATACGCAGTATTTT. This encodes CASSEGASGSTDTQYF.

This clonotype is termed medium-sized. The chain combines TRBV29-1 with TRBJ2-1, with TRBD2 as a possible D gene (6 bases). Trimming cost V 6 bases and J 2 bases, with 11 bases left between them. The CDR3 extends over 13 amino acids. Germline CDR1 SQVTM, CDR2 ANQGSEA. CDR3 in DNA: TGCAGCGTGGGGGGTAATGCCTACAATGAGCAGTTCTTC. It yields the protein CSVGGNAYNEQFF.

V usage is TRBV19 and J usage is TRBJ1-2, with D uncertain. This CDR3 region has 13 residues. Trimming left V 5 bases short and J 4 bases short, with 11 bases between. CDR1 and CDR2 (germline): LNHDA, SQIVND (reference sequence). CDR3 protein: CASSYRTPYGYTF. CDR3 nucleotides: TGTGCCAGTAGTTACCGGACCCCCTATGGCTACACCTTC.

This chain uses TRBV5-4 with TRBJ1-5; no reliable D call. This CDR3 is 14 amino acids long. CDR1 is SGHNT and CDR2 is YYREEE in the germline V gene (reference sequence). V lost 5 bases to trimming and J lost 0 bases, with 9 bases between them. The CDR3 DNA sequence: TGTGCCAGCAGGAAAGTCCTTAGCAATCAGCCCCAGCATTTT. It encodes CASRKVLSNQPQHF.

The genes are TRBV12-3 or TRBV12-4 and TRBJ2-1, with D unclear. V lost 5 bases and J lost 2, with 13 bases in between. This CDR3 has 15 amino acids. The CDR3 sequence: CASSEMGSPYNEQFF. DNA of the CDR3: TGTGCCAGCAGTGAAATGGGTTCCCCCTACAATGAGCAGTTCTTC.

This clonotype is judged medium-sized. V is TRBV15 and J is TRBJ1-2; D not certain. Germline assignment: CDR1 LNHNV and CDR2 YYDKDF (reference sequence). The CDR3 contains 13 residues. V was clipped by 5 bases and J by 1 base, with 8 bases between them. The CDR3 sequence is CATSRTDNYGYTF. The DNA of the CDR3 is TGTGCCACCAGCCGGACCGATAACTATGGCTACACCTTC.

This clonotype is classed as medium-sized. This chain joins TRBV5-5 and TRBJ2-3; D may be TRBD2 (5 bases). The V and J ends lost 2 bases and 4 bases respectively, with 11 bases between them. The CDR3 is made up of 14 amino acids. Germline V gene data show CDR1 as SGHKS and CDR2 as YYEKEE (reference sequence). In nucleotides, the CDR3 is TGTGCCAGCAGCTTAACAGCCGGGGCAGATACGCAGTATTTT. Protein sequence: CASSLTAGADTQYF.

This clonotype was recorded at least ten times. CDR3 residues: CASSGTREAEAFF. CDR3 sequence (DNA): TGTGCCAGCAGTGGTACACGGGAGGCCGAAGCTTTCTTT. The gene calls are TRBV27 and TRBJ1-1; D uncertain. CDR3 length equals 13 residues. Germline V gene data show CDR1 as MNHEY and CDR2 as SMNVEV (reference sequence). V lost 5 bases and J lost 8, with 15 bases in between.

This clonotype has only a few counts. This chain joins TRBV29-1 and TRBJ1-2; D uncertain. Germline CDR1 is SQVTM and CDR2 is ANQGSEA. The CDR3 is made up of 18 amino acids. Trimming removed 6 bases from V and 4 bases from J, with 30 bases in between. CDR3 in DNA: TGCAGCGTCCCTACTTTCTCGCCCGGCTTCCTGAGGCCCTATGGCTACACCTTC. It codes for CSVPTFSPGFLRPYGYTF.

By sample share, this clonotype is medium-sized. This rearrangement joins TRBV6-4 to TRBJ1-4; TRBD1 might be the D (5 bases). CDR3 length: 14 amino acids. The germline V gene encodes CDR1 MRHNA and CDR2 SNTAGT. V was trimmed by 3 bases and J by 0 bases, leaving 5 bases between them. The CDR3 sequence: CASSEGATNEKLFF. The CDR3 bases are TGTGCCAGCAGTGAGGGGGCAACTAATGAAAAACTGTTTTTT.

V and J are TRBV6-2 or TRBV6-3 and TRBJ1-1, with 9 bases aligning to TRBD1. The CDR3 sequence is 17 residues long. Germline loops: CDR1 MNHEY, CDR2 SVGEGT. V shed 8 bases, J shed 0 bases, and the junction held 13 bases outside the gene matches. CDR3 coding DNA: TGTGCCAGCCGGGGAACCGGGACAGGGATTATGAACACTGAAGCTTTCTTT. This encodes CASRGTGTGIMNTEAFF.

In this sample, this clonotype turned up a few times. This chain connects TRBV5-8 to TRBJ1-6; no firm D call. V was cut by 0 bases and J by 7 bases, with 14 bases left in between. The CDR3 has 16 amino acids. Germline lookup yields CDR1 SGHTS and CDR2 YDEGEE. The CDR3 sequence is CASSLGSALGNSPLHF. The CDR3 nucleotides are TGTGCCAGCAGCTTGGGTTCAGCATTGGGGAATTCACCCCTCCACTTT. Full variable domain (rest looked up from reference TRBV5-8 and TRBJ1-6): EAGVTQSPTHLIKTRGQQATLRCSPISGHTSVYWYQQALGLGLQFLLWYDEGEERNRGNFPPRFSGRQFPNYSSELNVNALELEDSALYLCASSLGSALGNSPLHFGNGTRLTVT.

This clonotype is medium-sized by share. The chain couples TRBV6-5 to TRBJ1-6; D unresolved. Germline V gives CDR1 MNHEY, CDR2 SVGAGI. CDR3 length: 14 amino acids. The V end was cut by 5 bases, the J end by 14 bases, with 19 bases between. The CDR3 sequence: CASSLRADPRALHF. CDR3 sequence (DNA): TGTGCCAGCAGTCTCCGGGCGGACCCTCGGGCCCTCCACTTT.

This clonotype was found many times. The chain combines TRBV19 with TRBJ2-4, with D uncertain. Between the trimmed V and J ends, which lost 1 base and 0 bases, there was a span of 10 bases. The CDR3 loop spans 16 amino acids. The germline V gene encodes CDR1 LNHDA and CDR2 SQIVND (reference sequence). This chain's CDR3 is CASSIGRVGAKNIQYF. The CDR3 nucleotides read TGTGCCAGTAGTATAGGAAGGGTTGGAGCCAAAAACATTCAGTACTTC.

This chain uses TRBV6-2 or TRBV6-3 with TRBJ2-4; D is uncertain. Per the germline V gene, CDR1 is MNHEY and CDR2 is SVGEGT. CDR3 length: 12 residues. The V end lost 2 bases, the J end lost 12 bases, and 11 bases lay between the germline ends. The CDR3 DNA follows: TGTGCCAGCAGTTACCGGACGTCCCCTCAGTACTTC. Its protein product is CASSYRTSPQYF.

This chain uses TRBV6-4 with TRBJ1-5; D is uncertain. Per germline, CDR1 MRHNA and CDR2 SNTAGT. The germline V and J ends were trimmed by 2 bases and 0 bases, with 2 bases remaining between them. The CDR3 contains 13 residues. The CDR3 nucleotides are TGTGCCAGCAGTGACGATAGCAATCAGCCCCAGCATTTT. Its translation: CASSDDSNQPQHF.